Included here is one T cell receptor (beta chain) sequence, with context. The record originates from a study of blood T cell repertoires in COVID-19. This CDR3 comprises 14 residues. Germline CDR1 is SGHTA and CDR2 is FQGNSA. V gave up 3 bases and J gave up 1 base, with 9 bases separating them. Generated by immunoSEQ multiplex PCR, the TCRdb table keeps only in-frame clones and is missing some. The sample shows nearly 80,000 clones, roughly 89% of them seen only once. The chain combines TRBV7-2 with TRBJ1-1, with D unclear. Source material: peripheral blood. The sequence derives from a woman aged 80 or older with active or convalescent COVID-19. CDR3 sequence reads: CASSLTQPNTEAFF. For the CDR3, the DNA is TGTGCCAGCAGCTTGACACAGCCGAACACTGAAGCTTTCTTT.